The sequence of this TCR beta chain was determined in a study of OX40 agonist ivuxolimab in advanced cancers. About the study: Hepatocellular carcinoma, melanoma, renal cell or head and neck cancer occurred in dose-escalation patients. At just under 85% male, the cohort had a mean age of about 55 years, ranging from roughly 20 to 85.

Worth noting for this clone: Its specificity is unknown.

Regarding the study as a whole: Expanded clones tended on average to be more numerous among CD8+ T cells than CD4+. Both CD4+ and CD8+ T cell populations in blood had undergone clonal expansion by week 6 at 0.1 to 3.0 mg/kg.

Produced via immunoSEQ multiplex PCR; TCRdb's table is partial and in-frame only. The repertoire holds roughly 83,000 clones, with 65% to 85% as singletons. Germline V gene data show CDR1 as LNHDA and CDR2 as SQIVND (reference sequence). The CDR3 spans 13 residues. With 3 bases removed from V and 6 bases from J, the gap between germline ends came to 10 bases. J is TRBJ2-3 and V is TRBV19; a possible D gene is TRBD1 (6 bases). This specimen consisted of CD4+ or CD8+ T cells sorted from blood, obtained in a trial of the OX40 agonist ivuxolimab. The sequence was obtained from an adult with an advanced solid tumor such as melanoma, head and neck, liver or kidney cancer. The CDR3 protein is CASSIRTGDTQYF. CDR3 coding DNA: TGTGCCAGTAGTATCCGTACAGGGGATACGCAGTATTTT.